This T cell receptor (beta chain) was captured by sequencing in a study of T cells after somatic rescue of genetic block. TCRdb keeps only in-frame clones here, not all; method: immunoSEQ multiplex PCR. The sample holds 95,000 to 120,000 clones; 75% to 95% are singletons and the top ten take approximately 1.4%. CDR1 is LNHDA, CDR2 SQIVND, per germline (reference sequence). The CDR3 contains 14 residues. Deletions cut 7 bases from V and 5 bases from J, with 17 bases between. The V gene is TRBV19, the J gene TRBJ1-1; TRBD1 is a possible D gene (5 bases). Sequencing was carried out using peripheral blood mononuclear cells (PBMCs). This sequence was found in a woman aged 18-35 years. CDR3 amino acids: CASTPTVIGTEAFF. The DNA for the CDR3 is TGTGCCAGTACCCCGACAGTCATTGGGACTGAAGCTTTCTTT.